These T cell receptor beta chains were read from a single sample in a study of blood T cell repertoires in COVID-19. TCRdb keeps only in-frame clones here, not all; method: immunoSEQ multiplex PCR. The data show roughly 80,000 clones, about nine tenths seen once. Sequenced sample: peripheral blood. Every receptor here comes from a human donor in a cohort sampled during active COVID-19. Both conserved end residues are part of each CDR3. D genes are given only for firm matches. Not all rows give a size; the values are once, few, many and, for expanded clones, a class.

j_gene: TRBJ1-2; d_gene: .; v_gene: TRBV5-6; abundance: .; CDR3nt: TGTGCCAGCAGCTTGAGTCTGTTAGCTAACTATGGCTACACCTTC; CDR3aa: CASSLSLLANYGYTF
j_gene: TRBJ2-7; d_gene: TRBD2; v_gene: TRBV19; abundance: .; CDR3nt: TGTGCCAGTAGTACCCCGGCGGGAGTTCCGGGCTACGAGCAGTACTTC; CDR3aa: CASSTPAGVPGYEQYF
j_gene: TRBJ1-4; d_gene: .; v_gene: TRBV18; abundance: .; CDR3nt: TGTGCCAGCTCACCATTTCCGGAAACGGGTAATGAAAAACTGTTTTTT; CDR3aa: CASSPFPETGNEKLFF
j_gene: TRBJ2-2; d_gene: .; v_gene: TRBV4-1; abundance: .; CDR3nt: TGCGCCAGCAGCCTTGGACAGATCCTCACCGGGGAGCTGTTTTTT; CDR3aa: CASSLGQILTGELFF
j_gene: TRBJ1-1; d_gene: .; v_gene: TRBV18; abundance: .; CDR3nt: TGTGCCAGCTCACAATTCGGAGGCGAAGGGCACACTGAAGCTTTCTTT; CDR3aa: CASSQFGGEGHTEAFF
j_gene: TRBJ2-3; d_gene: TRBD1; v_gene: TRBV7-9; abundance: .; CDR3nt: TGTGCCAGCAGCGCCGGGACAGGAAGCACAGATACGCAGTATTTT; CDR3aa: CASSAGTGSTDTQYF
j_gene: TRBJ1-2; d_gene: .; v_gene: TRBV19; abundance: .; CDR3nt: TGTGCCAGTAATGGGGGCACCCCCTATGGCTACACCTTC; CDR3aa: CASNGGTPYGYTF
j_gene: TRBJ1-1; d_gene: .; v_gene: TRBV18; abundance: .; CDR3nt: TGTGCCAGCTCACCTTACAGGGCGATTGACACTGAAGCTTTCTTT; CDR3aa: CASSPYRAIDTEAFF
j_gene: TRBJ1-2; d_gene: .; v_gene: TRBV19; abundance: .; CDR3nt: TGTGCCAGTAGTGCCCCCGGGGGGATTGGTTATGGCTACACCTTC; CDR3aa: CASSAPGGIGYGYTF
j_gene: TRBJ2-7; d_gene: .; v_gene: TRBV1; abundance: .; CDR3nt: TGCACCAGCAGCCAAGAAGGATTAGCGGGGCTCATCTCCTACGAGCAGTACTTC; CDR3aa: CTSSQEGLAGLISYEQYF
j_gene: TRBJ2-2; d_gene: .; v_gene: TRBV12-5; abundance: .; CDR3nt: TGTGCTAGTGGCCTACAGGTCGCGAACACCGGGGAGCTGTTTTTT; CDR3aa: CASGLQVANTGELFF
j_gene: TRBJ1-3; d_gene: .; v_gene: TRBV3-1/TRBV3-2; abundance: .; CDR3nt: TGTGCCAGCAGCCAAGATCTAACGGTTAACTCTGGAAACACCATATATTTT; CDR3aa: CASSQDLTVNSGNTIYF
j_gene: TRBJ1-1; d_gene: .; v_gene: TRBV18; abundance: .; CDR3nt: TGTGCCAGCTCACCGGGACACACCAACACTGAAGCTTTCTTT; CDR3aa: CASSPGHTNTEAFF
j_gene: TRBJ1-1; d_gene: TRBD1; v_gene: TRBV2; abundance: .; CDR3nt: TGTGCCAGCAGGGGAAGACAGGGGGAGAACACTGAAGCTTTCTTT; CDR3aa: CASRGRQGENTEAFF
j_gene: TRBJ1-5; d_gene: .; v_gene: TRBV10-2; abundance: .; CDR3nt: TGCGCCAGCAGGGACTCGATTTATAGCAATCAGCCCCAGCATTTT; CDR3aa: CASRDSIYSNQPQHF
j_gene: TRBJ2-5; d_gene: TRBD2; v_gene: TRBV3-1/TRBV3-2; abundance: .; CDR3nt: TGTGCCAGCAGCCCAACGGGGGGGAGGGGGACCCAGTACTTC; CDR3aa: CASSPTGGRGTQYF
j_gene: TRBJ1-5; d_gene: .; v_gene: TRBV4-1; abundance: .; CDR3nt: TGCGCCAGCAGCCAAGATCTAAATCAGCCCCAGCATTTT; CDR3aa: CASSQDLNQPQHF
j_gene: TRBJ2-3; d_gene: .; v_gene: TRBV28; abundance: .; CDR3nt: TGTGCCAGCAGTTTTAGATTGGGCACAGATACGCAGTATTTT; CDR3aa: CASSFRLGTDTQYF
j_gene: TRBJ1-3; d_gene: .; v_gene: TRBV4-1; abundance: .; CDR3nt: TGCGCCAGCAGCCAACCCTTGGACACTAGAAACACCATATATTTT; CDR3aa: CASSQPLDTRNTIYF
j_gene: TRBJ1-5; d_gene: .; v_gene: TRBV19; abundance: .; CDR3nt: TGTGCCAGTAGTATAGATCACGAGAGTCAGCCCCAGCATTTT; CDR3aa: CASSIDHESQPQHF
j_gene: TRBJ1-1; d_gene: .; v_gene: TRBV4-1; abundance: .; CDR3nt: TGCGCCAGCAGTTACAGGGCTAGTTCCACTGAAGCTTTCTTT; CDR3aa: CASSYRASSTEAFF
j_gene: TRBJ2-5; d_gene: TRBD2; v_gene: TRBV2; abundance: .; CDR3nt: TGTGCCAGCAGTGTCGGGAGGAGGCTCCAGTACTTC; CDR3aa: CASSVGRRLQYF
j_gene: TRBJ2-5; d_gene: .; v_gene: TRBV12-3/TRBV12-4; abundance: .; CDR3nt: TGTGCCAGCAGCCCCAAAGAGACCCAGTACTTC; CDR3aa: CASSPKETQYF
j_gene: TRBJ2-7; d_gene: .; v_gene: TRBV6-5; abundance: .; CDR3nt: TGTGCCAGCAGAGGAACCCTCGGGAGCTCCTACGAGCAGTACTTC; CDR3aa: CASRGTLGSSYEQYF
j_gene: TRBJ2-2; d_gene: TRBD1; v_gene: TRBV11-2; abundance: .; CDR3nt: TGTGCCAGCAGCCCAACAGGGGGCCGCACCGGGGAGCTGTTTTTT; CDR3aa: CASSPTGGRTGELFF
j_gene: TRBJ1-1; d_gene: TRBD1; v_gene: TRBV27; abundance: .; CDR3nt: TGTGCCAGCACCCCGGGAGTACCGGGACAGGGGTACACTGAAGCTTTCTTT; CDR3aa: CASTPGVPGQGYTEAFF
j_gene: TRBJ2-3; d_gene: .; v_gene: TRBV6-4; abundance: .; CDR3nt: TGTGCCAGCAGTCGCGGGTCGGGGGATACGCAGTATTTT; CDR3aa: CASSRGSGDTQYF
j_gene: TRBJ2-7; d_gene: TRBD2; v_gene: TRBV7-6; abundance: .; CDR3nt: TGTGCCAGCAGCTTAAGTCGGCAGCGGGACTACGAGCAGTACTTC; CDR3aa: CASSLSRQRDYEQYF
j_gene: TRBJ1-6; d_gene: .; v_gene: TRBV6-1; abundance: .; CDR3nt: TGTGCCAGCAGTGAAATGATGTGGTGGACGGGGAGTAATACTTCACCCCTCCACTTT; CDR3aa: CASSEMMWWTGSNTSPLHF
j_gene: TRBJ1-5; d_gene: .; v_gene: TRBV15; abundance: many; CDR3nt: TGTGCCACCAGCAGAGATTTGAGGGGGTTCCAGCCCCAGCATTTT; CDR3aa: CATSRDLRGFQPQHF
j_gene: TRBJ1-4; d_gene: .; v_gene: TRBV11-2; abundance: .; CDR3nt: TGTGCCAGCAGCCGTGGTCGAGGAGGGTATAATGAAAAACTGTTTTTT; CDR3aa: CASSRGRGGYNEKLFF
j_gene: TRBJ2-1; d_gene: TRBD2; v_gene: TRBV5-8; abundance: .; CDR3nt: TGTGCCAGCGCCCTAGAGGGAGGGAGCTACAATGAGCAGTTCTTC; CDR3aa: CASALEGGSYNEQFF
j_gene: TRBJ1-2; d_gene: .; v_gene: TRBV5-4; abundance: .; CDR3nt: TGTGCCAGCAGCTTAGCCGGGACACGCACGGAAGGCTACACCTTC; CDR3aa: CASSLAGTRTEGYTF
j_gene: TRBJ1-1; d_gene: .; v_gene: TRBV5-1; abundance: .; CDR3nt: TGCGCCAGCAGCGAGGACAGAGGGACTGAAGCTTTCTTT; CDR3aa: CASSEDRGTEAFF
j_gene: TRBJ1-3; d_gene: .; v_gene: TRBV4-1; abundance: .; CDR3nt: TGCGCCAGCAGCACCAGCCGCGGGTACCGAAACACCATATATTTT; CDR3aa: CASSTSRGYRNTIYF
j_gene: TRBJ1-3; d_gene: .; v_gene: TRBV5-4; abundance: .; CDR3nt: TGTGCCAGCAGCACGGACTTATCTGGAAACACCATATATTTT; CDR3aa: CASSTDLSGNTIYF
j_gene: TRBJ1-1; d_gene: .; v_gene: TRBV11-2; abundance: .; CDR3nt: TGTGCCAGCAGCTTAGATTTTGGGAGCACTGAAGCTTTCTTT; CDR3aa: CASSLDFGSTEAFF
j_gene: TRBJ1-3; d_gene: .; v_gene: TRBV7-8; abundance: .; CDR3nt: TGTGCCAGCAGCTTAGTGGTCAACTATGGAAACACCATATATTTT; CDR3aa: CASSLVVNYGNTIYF
j_gene: TRBJ1-2; d_gene: .; v_gene: TRBV7-8; abundance: .; CDR3nt: TGTGCCAGCAGCTTAGTAGGAGGGTCCTCTAACTATGGCTACACCTTC; CDR3aa: CASSLVGGSSNYGYTF
j_gene: TRBJ2-7; d_gene: TRBD1; v_gene: TRBV5-1; abundance: .; CDR3nt: TGCGCCAGCAGCTTGGAGGGACAGCCCGTATACGAGCAGTACTTC; CDR3aa: CASSLEGQPVYEQYF
j_gene: TRBJ2-5; d_gene: TRBD2; v_gene: TRBV5-1; abundance: few; CDR3nt: TGCGCCAGCAGCTCGACTAGCGGGGATGAGACCCAGTACTTC; CDR3aa: CASSSTSGDETQYF
j_gene: TRBJ2-1; d_gene: TRBD2; v_gene: TRBV29-1; abundance: .; CDR3nt: TGCAGCGCCAATAGCGGGACGTCCTACAATGAGCAGTTCTTC; CDR3aa: CSANSGTSYNEQFF
j_gene: TRBJ2-2; d_gene: .; v_gene: TRBV24-1; abundance: .; CDR3nt: TGTGCCACTCAGGGCGGCTGGGAGGCCGGGGAGCTGTTTTTT; CDR3aa: CATQGGWEAGELFF
j_gene: TRBJ2-7; d_gene: TRBD2; v_gene: TRBV28; abundance: .; CDR3nt: TGTGCCAGCAGCGTACTAGCGAAAAACTACGAGCAGTACTTC; CDR3aa: CASSVLAKNYEQYF
j_gene: TRBJ1-3; d_gene: .; v_gene: TRBV30; abundance: .; CDR3nt: TGTGCCTGGAGCGTTGGAAACACCATATATTTT; CDR3aa: CAWSVGNTIYF
j_gene: TRBJ1-4; d_gene: TRBD1; v_gene: TRBV6-5; abundance: .; CDR3nt: TGTGCCAGCAGACCCCTGGGACAGGGGAATGAAAAACTGTTTTTT; CDR3aa: CASRPLGQGNEKLFF
j_gene: TRBJ1-1; d_gene: .; v_gene: TRBV4-1; abundance: once; CDR3nt: TGCGCCAGCAGCCAAGAAGCGAGGGATTTGGCTGAAGCTTTCTTT; CDR3aa: CASSQEARDLAEAFF
j_gene: TRBJ2-7; d_gene: .; v_gene: TRBV5-4; abundance: .; CDR3nt: TGTGCCAGCAGCTTGAGCTCCTCCTACGAGCAGTACTTC; CDR3aa: CASSLSSSYEQYF
j_gene: TRBJ2-7; d_gene: .; v_gene: TRBV28; abundance: .; CDR3nt: TGTGCCAGCAGTTTAATGCAGAAATCCTACGAGCAGTACTTC; CDR3aa: CASSLMQKSYEQYF
j_gene: TRBJ2-7; d_gene: .; v_gene: TRBV2; abundance: .; CDR3nt: TGTGCCAGCAGTGAAGTTATGTCAGGGTCAGGCGAGCAGTACTTC; CDR3aa: CASSEVMSGSGEQYF
j_gene: TRBJ2-7; d_gene: TRBD1; v_gene: TRBV5-4; abundance: .; CDR3nt: TGTGCCAGCAGCCTACCGGGACAGATATACGAGCAGTACTTC; CDR3aa: CASSLPGQIYEQYF
j_gene: TRBJ1-2; d_gene: .; v_gene: TRBV27; abundance: .; CDR3nt: TGTGCCAGCAGTGCCACGGGGGAAGGCTACACCTTC; CDR3aa: CASSATGEGYTF